This TCR beta chain was recovered during a study of cytotoxic CD8 clonotypes in ibrutinib-treated CLL. Study-level information: Response samples followed a median around 11 months of treatment, range 6 to 36.

Researchers set a sequencing depth target of 1 in 200,000 to 1 in 1 million T cells. Using immunoSEQ multiplex PCR, the repertoire was profiled, and TCRdb retains in-frame clones only, with some absent. The sample carries 35,000 to 50,000 clones, more than 60% recorded once. About this clone: Antigen unknown.

Study conclusions and caveats: Age-matched healthy donor levels were exceeded by baseline clonality, which tracked circulating CD8+ T-cell counts. Clonality was higher at ibrutinib response and returned toward baseline at progression.

CDR1 and CDR2 from the germline V gene are SGHDT and YYEEEE. V was pared by 4 bases and J by 8 bases, with 7 bases of the junction left unmatched. This CDR3 has 13 amino acids. This TCR derives from a human donor with chronic lymphocytic leukemia. This chain links TRBV5-6 with TRBJ1-2, with TRBD1 matching over 8 bases. The sequences come from PBMCs, collected after 12 months of ibrutinib treatment. The CDR3 DNA is TGTGCCAGCAGCAATGTTGGGACAGGAGGCTACACCTTC. Translated, it gives CASSNVGTGGYTF.